Listed below are T cell receptor beta chains from one sample, sequenced in a study of STAT5B mutations in CD4+ large granular lymphocyte leukemia. Using immunoSEQ multiplex PCR, the repertoire was profiled, and TCRdb retains in-frame clones only, with some absent. The profile covers about 32,000 clones, with 70% to 90% appearing a single time and around 4% taken by the ten largest. Sequencing was performed on CD4+ T cells from blood buffy coats. These receptors were collected from a human donor in good health. CDR3s include the opening cysteine and the closing phenylalanine or tryptophan. D genes are given only for firm matches. Expanded clones get a size class; other rows say once, few or many, or leave the size out.

V gene: TRBV28; clone size: NA; J gene: TRBJ2-7; D gene: NA; CDR3 DNA: TGTGCCAGCAGTTCGCGCCCCAGGGTCGAGCAGTACTTC; CDR3 protein: CASSSRPRVEQYF
V gene: TRBV7-2; clone size: NA; J gene: TRBJ2-7; D gene: TRBD2; CDR3 DNA: TGTGCCAGCAGCTTAGTTCGGGAGGGCCTATGGCCCTACGAGCAGTACTTC; CDR3 protein: CASSLVREGLWPYEQYF
V gene: TRBV29-1; clone size: NA; J gene: TRBJ2-2; D gene: NA; CDR3 DNA: TGCAGCGTTGAAGGACTTTTCACCGGGGAGCTGTTTTTT; CDR3 protein: CSVEGLFTGELFF
V gene: TRBV6-6; clone size: NA; J gene: TRBJ1-5; D gene: NA; CDR3 DNA: TGTGCCAGCAGCCTCCAAAAGAGCAATCAGCCCCAGCATTTT; CDR3 protein: CASSLQKSNQPQHF
V gene: TRBV30; clone size: NA; J gene: TRBJ1-2; D gene: TRBD1; CDR3 DNA: TGTGCCTGGAGGGCGACCGGGACAGGGAGGTATGGCTACACCTTC; CDR3 protein: CAWRATGTGRYGYTF
V gene: TRBV5-4; clone size: NA; J gene: TRBJ1-1; D gene: NA; CDR3 DNA: TGTGCCAGCAGCTTTTCAGTTAATATGAACACTGAAGCTTTCTTT; CDR3 protein: CASSFSVNMNTEAFF
V gene: TRBV19; clone size: NA; J gene: TRBJ2-5; D gene: TRBD2; CDR3 DNA: TGTGCCAGTAAAAAGGGACTAGCGGGGGGGGAGACCCAGTACTTC; CDR3 protein: CASKKGLAGGETQYF
V gene: TRBV7-8; clone size: once; J gene: TRBJ1-1; D gene: NA; CDR3 DNA: TGTGCCAGCAGCCCAAACAGGGTGAACACTGAAGCTTTCTTT; CDR3 protein: CASSPNRVNTEAFF
V gene: TRBV5-4; clone size: NA; J gene: TRBJ1-3; D gene: NA; CDR3 DNA: TGTGCCAGCAGCCCTGTTTCTGGAAACACCATATATTTT; CDR3 protein: CASSPVSGNTIYF
V gene: TRBV5-1; clone size: NA; J gene: TRBJ2-3; D gene: NA; CDR3 DNA: TGCGCCAGCAGCTTGACCGGATCTAGCACAGATACGCAGTATTTT; CDR3 protein: CASSLTGSSTDTQYF
V gene: TRBV6-1; clone size: NA; J gene: TRBJ2-7; D gene: NA; CDR3 DNA: TGTGCCAGCAGTTTCGGACAGCGCGAGCAGTACTTC; CDR3 protein: CASSFGQREQYF
V gene: TRBV5-1; clone size: NA; J gene: TRBJ2-5; D gene: NA; CDR3 DNA: TGCGCCAGCAGCAAAAACAGGGCAATGTACCAAGAGACCCAGTACTTC; CDR3 protein: CASSKNRAMYQETQYF
V gene: TRBV30; clone size: NA; J gene: TRBJ1-3; D gene: NA; CDR3 DNA: TGTGCCTGGAGTGCCGAACCCCCGGAGAGGGGGAAAGGAAACACCATATATTTT; CDR3 protein: CAWSAEPPERGKGNTIYF
V gene: TRBV6-6; clone size: NA; J gene: TRBJ1-6; D gene: TRBD1; CDR3 DNA: TGTGCCAGCAGCCGGGGACAGGGAAATTCACCCCTCCACTTT; CDR3 protein: CASSRGQGNSPLHF
V gene: TRBV6-5; clone size: NA; J gene: TRBJ2-7; D gene: TRBD2; CDR3 DNA: TGTGCCAGCAGTTACTCCCTAGCGGGAGTCGGCGAGCAGTACTTC; CDR3 protein: CASSYSLAGVGEQYF
V gene: TRBV27; clone size: few; J gene: TRBJ1-1; D gene: NA; CDR3 DNA: TGTGCCAGCAGTCCCCCACTGGGGAGAGCCGGTGAAGCTTTCTTT; CDR3 protein: CASSPPLGRAGEAFF
V gene: TRBV7-2; clone size: once; J gene: TRBJ2-3; D gene: TRBD1; CDR3 DNA: TGTGCCAGCAGCTTGGGGACAGGCCGCACAGATACGCAGTATTTT; CDR3 protein: CASSLGTGRTDTQYF
V gene: TRBV11-2; clone size: NA; J gene: TRBJ2-5; D gene: NA; CDR3 DNA: TGTGCCAGCAGCCCCGACCCACAGAGGGAGACCCAGTACTTC; CDR3 protein: CASSPDPQRETQYF
V gene: TRBV29-1; clone size: NA; J gene: TRBJ1-5; D gene: TRBD1; CDR3 DNA: TGCAGCGTTCAAGGGACAGGTGGTCGTGATCAGCCCCAGCATTTT; CDR3 protein: CSVQGTGGRDQPQHF
V gene: TRBV19; clone size: few; J gene: TRBJ2-1; D gene: NA; CDR3 DNA: TGTGCCAGTAGTATCGGGCCGGGGACTGCGTTTCAGTTCTTC; CDR3 protein: CASSIGPGTAFQFF
V gene: TRBV11-2; clone size: NA; J gene: TRBJ1-4; D gene: NA; CDR3 DNA: TGTGCCAGCAGCTTAGAAGAGGAAAAACTGTTTTTT; CDR3 protein: CASSLEEEKLFF
V gene: TRBV18; clone size: NA; J gene: TRBJ1-3; D gene: NA; CDR3 DNA: TGTGCCAGCTCACCACCGTCTGGGTTGAACACCATATATTTT; CDR3 protein: CASSPPSGLNTIYF
V gene: TRBV7-9; clone size: NA; J gene: TRBJ1-5; D gene: NA; CDR3 DNA: TGTGCCAGCAGCTCCGCCGGGACTAGCAATCAGCCCCAGCATTTT; CDR3 protein: CASSSAGTSNQPQHF
V gene: TRBV19; clone size: NA; J gene: TRBJ2-1; D gene: NA; CDR3 DNA: TGTGCCAGTAGTATACGTCAGCTACAGTTCTTC; CDR3 protein: CASSIRQLQFF
V gene: TRBV9; clone size: NA; J gene: TRBJ2-4; D gene: NA; CDR3 DNA: TGTGCCAGCACCGCCGGGACCTCCAAAAACATTCAGTACTTC; CDR3 protein: CASTAGTSKNIQYF
V gene: TRBV7-6; clone size: NA; J gene: TRBJ2-5; D gene: NA; CDR3 DNA: TGTGCCAGCAGCCTAAGCGCGGGACTTGTCGAGACCCAGTACTTC; CDR3 protein: CASSLSAGLVETQYF
V gene: TRBV21-1; clone size: NA; J gene: TRBJ1-2; D gene: NA; CDR3 DNA: TGTGCCAGCAGCAAAGTAGGAGGGACAGGGAGATATGGCTACACCTTC; CDR3 protein: CASSKVGGTGRYGYTF
V gene: TRBV19; clone size: once; J gene: TRBJ2-5; D gene: NA; CDR3 DNA: TGTGCCAGTACCGACACCCGGACCGCCTGGGAGACCCAGTACTTC; CDR3 protein: CASTDTRTAWETQYF
V gene: TRBV5-6; clone size: NA; J gene: TRBJ2-3; D gene: NA; CDR3 DNA: TGTGCCAGCAGCTACCTAGACGGTTCCGCTCAAGGTACGCAGTATTTT; CDR3 protein: CASSYLDGSAQGTQYF
V gene: TRBV2; clone size: NA; J gene: TRBJ2-3; D gene: NA; CDR3 DNA: TGTGCCAGCAGTGAATGGTGGGAGCCAGATACGCAGTATTTT; CDR3 protein: CASSEWWEPDTQYF
V gene: TRBV6-5; clone size: NA; J gene: TRBJ1-1; D gene: NA; CDR3 DNA: TGTGCCAGCACTCCCGTAGGGGCCCCCGGGATGACTTTCTTT; CDR3 protein: CASTPVGAPGMTFF
V gene: TRBV6-5; clone size: few; J gene: TRBJ1-2; D gene: TRBD1; CDR3 DNA: TGTGCCAGCACGGAACAGGGGCATGGCTACACCTTC; CDR3 protein: CASTEQGHGYTF
V gene: TRBV27; clone size: NA; J gene: TRBJ2-5; D gene: TRBD2; CDR3 DNA: TGTGCCAGCAGCCCCAAGGGAGGGGAGACCCAGTACTTC; CDR3 protein: CASSPKGGETQYF
V gene: TRBV5-1; clone size: NA; J gene: TRBJ2-3; D gene: TRBD2; CDR3 DNA: TGCGCCAGCAGCGAAATAGCGGGAGTAGCCGCAGATACGCAGTATTTT; CDR3 protein: CASSEIAGVAADTQYF
V gene: TRBV28; clone size: once; J gene: TRBJ1-5; D gene: TRBD1; CDR3 DNA: TGTGCCAGCAGTTTAAGGGGACAGTCCCTGGGGATGGAATGGCCCCAGCATTTT; CDR3 protein: CASSLRGQSLGMEWPQHF
V gene: TRBV5-1; clone size: NA; J gene: TRBJ1-4; D gene: NA; CDR3 DNA: TGCGCCAGCAGAACGGGCCCCACCCAAGAAAATGAAAAACTGTTTTTT; CDR3 protein: CASRTGPTQENEKLFF
V gene: TRBV15; clone size: NA; J gene: TRBJ2-7; D gene: NA; CDR3 DNA: TGTGCCACCAGCAGAGGCGCGGCCTCCTACGAGCAGTACTTC; CDR3 protein: CATSRGAASYEQYF
V gene: TRBV30; clone size: NA; J gene: TRBJ1-1; D gene: NA; CDR3 DNA: TGTGCCTGGAGTGTGGGGGCGCGGCAAGCTTTCTTT; CDR3 protein: CAWSVGARQAFF
V gene: TRBV6-5; clone size: NA; J gene: TRBJ1-5; D gene: NA; CDR3 DNA: TGTGCAGGCCGACAGGCCTGGCATCAGCCCCAGCATTTT; CDR3 protein: CAGRQAWHQPQHF
V gene: TRBV7-6; clone size: NA; J gene: TRBJ2-7; D gene: TRBD1; CDR3 DNA: TGTGCCAGCAGCTCGATCCAGGGGGCGGAGCAGTACTTC; CDR3 protein: CASSSIQGAEQYF
V gene: TRBV5-1; clone size: NA; J gene: TRBJ2-1; D gene: NA; CDR3 DNA: TGCGCCAGCACCCCCGGGAGCGCGGAAAATGAGCAGTTCTTC; CDR3 protein: CASTPGSAENEQFF
V gene: TRBV27; clone size: few; J gene: TRBJ2-3; D gene: TRBD2; CDR3 DNA: TGTGCCAGCAGTTTACTAGCGGGAGCAGATACGCAGTATTTT; CDR3 protein: CASSLLAGADTQYF
V gene: TRBV7-2; clone size: once; J gene: TRBJ2-3; D gene: TRBD1; CDR3 DNA: TGTGCCAGCAGCCGGGACAGGGCGGATACGCAGTATTTT; CDR3 protein: CASSRDRADTQYF
V gene: TRBV5-1; clone size: NA; J gene: TRBJ2-5; D gene: TRBD2; CDR3 DNA: TGCGCCTCCCGCCTGGGACTAGCGGGACTGGAGACCCAGTACTTC; CDR3 protein: CASRLGLAGLETQYF
V gene: TRBV27; clone size: NA; J gene: TRBJ2-6; D gene: NA; CDR3 DNA: TGTGCCAGCAGTTTAAAGGGTTCTGGGGCCAACGTCCTGACTTTC; CDR3 protein: CASSLKGSGANVLTF